The 19 T cell receptor beta chains below were found in one sample sequenced in a study of identical twins. Using its own MiXCR run on the 5' RACE reads, TCRdb lists one record per CDR3 protein. The sample comprises nearly 900,000 distinct CDR3 sequences, 9% to 15% of which are singletons, and under 2% rests with the top ten. This same sample was also part of a study on yellow fever vaccine responses in identical twins.

Sequenced input: PBMCs. These receptor sequences come from a woman under 30 in good health.

The chain is built from TRBV12-3 or TRBV12-4 and TRBJ2-7; D unresolved. Trimming took off 3 bases at V and 5 bases at J, with 11 bases between the two ends. CDR3 length: 13 residues. The CDR3 nucleotides read TGTGCCAGCAGTTTGGCCTTACTCCACGAGCAGTACGTC. It encodes CASSLALLHEQYV.

Only a few counts were recorded for this clonotype. The chain has TRBV5-1 and TRBJ2-1; D is unclear. The V gene lost 3 bases and the J gene lost 9 bases, with 7 bases spanning the gap. CDR1 and CDR2 from the germline V gene are SGHRS and YFSETQ. The CDR3 is 11 amino acids. In nucleotides, the CDR3 is TGCGCCAGCAGCTCCACCGGTGAGCAGTTCTTC. Encoded protein: CASSSTGEQFF.

At least ten counts were recorded for this clonotype. As DNA, the CDR3 is TGTGCCAGCAGCTTAGTCGAGGCCAATCAGCCCCAGCATTTT. Its translation: CASSLVEANQPQHF. The V call is TRBV7-8, the J call TRBJ1-5; no definite D call. V lost 1 base and J 3 bases, leaving 7 bases between the germline ends. Germline values: CDR1 SGHVS, CDR2 FQNEAQ. This CDR3 contains 14 residues. The variable domain in full, completed from reference TRBV7-8 and TRBJ1-5, reads GAGVSQSPRYKVAKRGQDVALRCDPISGHVSLFWYQQALGQGPEFLTYFQNEAQLDKSGLPSDRFFAERPEGSVSTLKIQRTQQEDSAVYLCASSLVEANQPQHFGDGTRLSIL.

The rearrangement uses TRBV6-5 and TRBJ2-4, with D perhaps TRBD2 (6 bases). With 6 bases removed from V and 0 bases from J, the gap between germline ends came to 9 bases. CDR3 length: 14 amino acids. CDR1 and CDR2 from the germline V gene are MNHEY and SVGAGI. The CDR3 sequence: CASRGLLAKNIQYF. CDR3 sequence (DNA): TGTGCCAGCAGGGGACTCCTAGCCAAAAACATTCAGTACTTC.

A few counts support this clonotype. The chain couples TRBV24-1 to TRBJ2-2; 7 nucleotides line up with TRBD2. The germline V gene has CDR1 KGHDR and CDR2 SFDVKD. This CDR3 is 16 amino acids long. The V and J ends lost 5 bases and 5 bases, in that order; junction bases with no gene match: 10. Here the CDR3 DNA reads TGTGCCACCAGTGCACCCGGACTAGAAAAGACCGGGGAGCTGTTTTTT. Protein product: CATSAPGLEKTGELFF.

Ten or more counts support this clonotype. The V call is TRBV5-1, the J call TRBJ1-1, with 9 bases identical to TRBD1. V lost 4 bases and J lost 5; bases outside the gene matches: 9. This CDR3 region has 15 residues. Germline CDR1 and CDR2: SGHRS and YFSETQ. This chain's CDR3 is CASSVEQGARTEAFF. In DNA form, the CDR3 reads TGCGCCAGCAGCGTTGAACAGGGGGCGCGGACTGAAGCTTTCTTT.

In DNA, the CDR3 is TGTGCCAGCAGTCCAACCATCGGCACAGATACGCAGTATTTT. It codes for CASSPTIGTDTQYF. This sequence joins TRBV3-1 and TRBJ2-3; no definite D call. CDR1 and CDR2 from the germline V gene are LGHDT and YNNKEL (reference sequence). Trimming took off 6 bases at V and 1 base at J, with 11 bases between the two ends. CDR3 length equals 14 residues.

In this sample, this clonotype turned up many times. This chain uses TRBV29-1 with TRBJ2-4; D remains unclear. V lost 1 base, J lost 1 base, and 8 bases lay in between. Germline CDR1 and CDR2: SQVTM and ANQGSEA. The CDR3 runs to 14 residues. CDR3 nucleotide sequence: TGCAGCGTTGAAGGTACTGGGGCCAAAAACATTCAGTACTTC. Protein sequence: CSVEGTGAKNIQYF. Supplemented by reference TRBV29-1 and TRBJ2-4, the full variable domain reads SAVISQKPSRDICQRGTSLTIQCQVDSQVTMMFWYRQQPGQSLTLIATANQGSEATYESGFVIDKFPISRPNLTFSTLTVSNMSPEDSSIYLCSVEGTGAKNIQYFGAGTRLSVL.

The chain employs TRBV14 and TRBJ2-7; D unresolved. The CDR3 length is 13 residues. Germline CDR1 reads SGHDN; CDR2 reads FVKESK. With 4 bases removed from V and 2 bases from J, the gap between germline ends came to 9 bases. The CDR3 loop reads CASSPLSAYEQYF. CDR3 nucleotides: TGTGCCAGCAGCCCTTTGTCCGCCTACGAGCAGTACTTC.

J is TRBJ2-1 and V is TRBV4-1, with TRBD2 matching over 10 bases. J gave up 2 bases and V 0 bases, and 4 bases lay outside the gene matches. The CDR3 sequence is 17 residues long. Germline V gene lookup returns CDR1 MGHRA and CDR2 YSYEKL. The CDR3 nucleotides read TGCGCCAGCAGCCAAGACTTCAGCGGGGGGGCCTACAATGAGCAGTTCTTC. Residues: CASSQDFSGGAYNEQFF.

The table lists this clonotype with a few counts. CDR3 DNA: TGCAGTGCTAGAGATTATTCGGGCGCTACATCCTATGGCTACACCTTC. This gives the protein CSARDYSGATSYGYTF. The rearrangement links TRBV20-1 to TRBJ1-2; the D is unclear. The V gene's germline CDR1 is DFQATT and CDR2 SNEGSKA (reference sequence). The CDR3 consists of 16 residues. Trimming took off 0 bases at V and 4 bases at J, with 18 bases between the two ends.

In DNA form, the CDR3 reads TGTGCCAGCAGTTCGCCGGGGACAGGGGCAGATACGCAGTATTTT. Amino acids: CASSSPGTGADTQYF. This chain joins TRBV28 and TRBJ2-3; TRBD1 aligns across 10 bases. The CDR3 runs 15 residues. The germline gives CDR1 MDHEN, CDR2 SYDVKM. J lost 4 bases, V lost 4 bases, and 5 bases had no gene match.

Only a few counts were recorded for this clonotype. The J gene is TRBJ2-1, the V gene TRBV29-1, with TRBD1 as a possible D gene (6 bases). The V and J ends lost 4 bases and 3 bases respectively, with 19 bases between them. The CDR3 has 16 residues. Germline loops: CDR1 SQVTM, CDR2 ANQGSEA. CDR3 region: CSVVDRSEGFYNEQFF. CDR3 in DNA: TGCAGCGTTGTAGACAGGTCTGAAGGCTTCTACAATGAGCAGTTCTTC.

The chain joins TRBV28 to TRBJ1-2, with TRBD1 as a possible D gene (5 bases). The germline V gene encodes CDR1 MDHEN and CDR2 SYDVKM. This CDR3 region has 14 residues. Trimming cost V 6 bases and J 6 bases, with 17 bases left between them. CDR3: CASRTGEGLNGYTF. As DNA, the CDR3 is TGTGCCAGCAGAACGGGCGAGGGGCTGAATGGCTACACCTTC.

In its sample, this clonotype was seen many times. The chain has TRBV20-1 and TRBJ1-1; 8 bases map to TRBD1. Germline values: CDR1 DFQATT, CDR2 SNEGSKA (reference sequence). This CDR3 contains 13 residues. With 1 base clipped from V and 4 bases from J, the junction kept 2 bases outside the gene matches. In DNA form, the CDR3 reads TGCAGTGCTAGAGCAGGGGGCGGCACTGAAGCTTTCTTT. Protein: CSARAGGGTEAFF.

The V and J genes are TRBV5-1 and TRBJ1-2, with 9 bases matching TRBD1. This CDR3 has 15 residues. Looked up from germline, CDR1 is SGHRS and CDR2 is YFSETQ. V lost 2 bases to trimming and J lost 7 bases; unmatched junction nucleotides: 9. The CDR3 sequence is CASSFLGQGISGYTF. Here the CDR3 DNA reads TGCGCCAGCAGCTTCTTGGGACAGGGTATCTCTGGCTACACCTTC.

The chain links TRBV12-3 or TRBV12-4 to TRBJ2-5; no reliable D call. The V and J ends lost 5 bases and 5 bases respectively, with 9 bases between them. This CDR3 is built from 12 residues. CDR3 sequence: CASSLIPETQYF. CDR3 DNA sequence: TGTGCCAGCAGTCTTATACCGGAGACCCAGTACTTC.

This clonotype has just a few counts. The chain combines TRBV18 with TRBJ2-7; D remains unclear. With 2 bases removed from V and 6 bases from J, the gap between germline ends came to 14 bases. The germline V gene has CDR1 KGHSH and CDR2 LQKENI. This CDR3 region has 14 residues. CDR3 DNA sequence: TGTGCCAGCTCACCAGACCCGTCCTATGGCGAGCAGTACGTC. Translation gives CASSPDPSYGEQYV.

The genes are TRBV9 and TRBJ2-1; D perhaps matches TRBD2 (6 bases). The CDR3 sequence is 16 residues long. With 0 bases removed from V and 0 bases from J, the gap between germline ends came to 10 bases. From germline, CDR1 is SGDLS and CDR2 YYNGEE. CDR3 loop: CASSVGGRTSYNEQFF. CDR3 nucleotide sequence: TGTGCCAGCAGCGTAGGAGGGAGGACCTCCTACAATGAGCAGTTCTTC.